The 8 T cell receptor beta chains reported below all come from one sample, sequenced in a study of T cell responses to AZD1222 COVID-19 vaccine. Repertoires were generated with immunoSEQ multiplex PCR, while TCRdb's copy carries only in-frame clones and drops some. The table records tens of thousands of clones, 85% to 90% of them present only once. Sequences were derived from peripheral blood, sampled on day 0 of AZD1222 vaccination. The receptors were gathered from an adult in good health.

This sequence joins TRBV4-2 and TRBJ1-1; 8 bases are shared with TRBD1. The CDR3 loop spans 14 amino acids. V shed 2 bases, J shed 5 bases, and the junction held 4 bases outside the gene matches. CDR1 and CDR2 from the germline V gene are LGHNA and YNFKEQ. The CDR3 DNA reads TGTGCCAGCAGCCAACAGGGGGCCGGAACTGAAGCTTTCTTT. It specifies CASSQQGAGTEAFF.

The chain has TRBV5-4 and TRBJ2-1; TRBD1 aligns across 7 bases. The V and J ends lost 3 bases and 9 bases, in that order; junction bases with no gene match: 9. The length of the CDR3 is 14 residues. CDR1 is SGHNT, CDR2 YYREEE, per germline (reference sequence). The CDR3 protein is CASSYDRVVGEQFF. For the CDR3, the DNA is TGTGCCAGCAGCTACGACAGGGTGGTAGGTGAGCAGTTCTTC.

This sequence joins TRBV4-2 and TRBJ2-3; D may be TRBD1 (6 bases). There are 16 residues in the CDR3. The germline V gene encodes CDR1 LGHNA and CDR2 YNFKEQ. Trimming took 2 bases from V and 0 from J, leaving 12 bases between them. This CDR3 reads CASSQSGTLSTDTQYF. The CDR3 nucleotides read TGTGCCAGCAGCCAATCCGGGACACTTAGCACAGATACGCAGTATTTT.

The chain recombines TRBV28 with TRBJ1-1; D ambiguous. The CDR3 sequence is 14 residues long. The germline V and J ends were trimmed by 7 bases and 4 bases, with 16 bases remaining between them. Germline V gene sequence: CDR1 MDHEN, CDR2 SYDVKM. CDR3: CASNGFQARTEAFF. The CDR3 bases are TGTGCCAGCAACGGTTTCCAGGCCCGCACTGAAGCTTTCTTT. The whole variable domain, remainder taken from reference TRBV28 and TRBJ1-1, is DVKVTQSSRYLVKRTGEKVFLECVQDMDHENMFWYRQDPGLGLRLIYFSYDVKMKEKGDIPEGYSVSREKKERFSLILESASTNQTSMYLCASNGFQARTEAFFGQGTRLTVV.

CDR3 coding DNA: TGCAGCGTTGAATGGGCCGAGAACACTGAAGCTTTCTTT. Translation: CSVEWAENTEAFF. The rearrangement uses TRBV29-1 and TRBJ1-1, with D unresolved. CDR1 is SQVTM and CDR2 is ANQGSEA in the germline V gene. The CDR3 consists of 13 residues. The ends were cut back, 2 bases at V and 1 base at J, with 8 bases in the middle. The variable domain in full, completed from reference TRBV29-1 and TRBJ1-1, reads SAVISQKPSRDICQRGTSLTIQCQVDSQVTMMFWYRQQPGQSLTLIATANQGSEATYESGFVIDKFPISRPNLTFSTLTVSNMSPEDSSIYLCSVEWAENTEAFFGQGTRLTVV.

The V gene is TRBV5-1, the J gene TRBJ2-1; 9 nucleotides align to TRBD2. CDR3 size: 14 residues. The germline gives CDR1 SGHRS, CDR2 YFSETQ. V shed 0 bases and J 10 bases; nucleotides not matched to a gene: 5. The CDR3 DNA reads TGCGCCAGCAGCTTGGCTCTAGCGGGAAAAGAGCAGTTCTTC. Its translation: CASSLALAGKEQFF. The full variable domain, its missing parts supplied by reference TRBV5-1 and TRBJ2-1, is KAGVTQTPRYLIKTRGQQVTLSCSPISGHRSVSWYQQTPGQGLQFLFEYFSETQRNKGNFPGRFSGRQFSNSRSEMNVSTLELGDSALYLCASSLALAGKEQFFGPGTRLTVL.

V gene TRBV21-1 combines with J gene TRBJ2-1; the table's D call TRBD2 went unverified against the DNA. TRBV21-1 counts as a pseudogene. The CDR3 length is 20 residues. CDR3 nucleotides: TGTGCCAGCAGCAAAGCGCCTAGCGGGGGGCCTTCCCTAAAAAACAATGAGCAGTTCTTC. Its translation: CASSKAPSGGPSLKNNEQFF.

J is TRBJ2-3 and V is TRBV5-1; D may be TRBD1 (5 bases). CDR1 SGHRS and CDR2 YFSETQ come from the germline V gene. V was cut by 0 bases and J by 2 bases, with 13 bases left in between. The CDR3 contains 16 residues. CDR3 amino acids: CASSLEGQGTTDTQYF. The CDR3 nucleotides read TGCGCCAGCAGCTTGGAAGGCCAGGGCACCACAGATACGCAGTATTTT.